These T cell receptor beta chains were read from a single sample in a study of PD-L1 blockade in urothelial cancer. The repertoire was sequenced with immunoSEQ multiplex PCR; TCRdb's copy has only in-frame clones and lacks some. The sample consists of fewer than 65,000 clones, around four fifths of them appearing once. This specimen consisted of PBMCs, obtained around atezolizumab (anti-PD-L1) treatment. The receptors come from a man between 65 and 80 years old with urothelial cancer. Each CDR3 is given with its conserved first and last residue. The size field is filled for only some rows; it gives once, few, many or a size class.

abundance	v_gene	CDR3aa
-	TRBV19	CASSSQPGNTIYF
once	TRBV21-1	CASSTSRDRLFTDTQYF
-	TRBV28	CASSLFSGTESDEQYF
-	TRBV19	CASTRTSGRLNEQFF
many	TRBV29-1	CSVDGVTDTQYF
-	TRBV28	CASTLPGFSYEQYF
-	TRBV4-1	CASSRGGTEAFF
once	TRBV7-9	CASSPTGTGGINEQYF
-	TRBV5-1	CASAPSGSGANVLTF
-	TRBV7-7	CASSLDAVDEQFF
-	TRBV12-5	CASAFAPDSSEQYF
-	TRBV6-1	CASSPVTGSSYEQYF
-	TRBV7-2	CASSLGTQGLGTEAFF
-	TRBV11-2	CASSLGGNRQPQHF
-	TRBV7-2	CASSWHYEQYF
-	TRBV5-5	CASSPLSGLARPEYNEQFF
-	TRBV28	CASRHGQGWTQPQHF
-	TRBV7-3	CASSWTSAPDTQYF
-	TRBV13	CASSLEYANYDTGVNTGELFF
-	TRBV7-2	CASRGTSGSLNEQFF
few	TRBV25-1	CASSQKETQYF
-	TRBV28	CASSPREGDYNEQFF
-	TRBV4-3	CASSQEGQGGGYTF
-	TRBV5-1	CASSLEGWLGETQYF
-	TRBV27	CASGETGNPYEQYF
-	TRBV4-3	CASSQDRTGPDTQYF
-	TRBV19	CASSNQQVAGTGELFF
-	TRBV7-3	CASSLVRDAVELFF
-	TRBV7-6	CASSPRTVRAEAFF
once	TRBV4-2	CASSQDLRSGVDQPQHF
-	TRBV21-1	CASILRGHDQETQYF
-	TRBV9	CASSPRTDTGELFF
few	TRBV28	CASSPIETLAGERYEQYF
once	TRBV5-5	CASSPGDSRSGELFF
-	TRBV7-2	CASRSGTGNEKLFF
few	TRBV7-8	CASSPGRGARADEQYF
-	TRBV6-5	CASSYNRASYEQYF
-	TRBV5-1	CASSESSGPAFF
-	TRBV11-3	CASSGQGLNYGYTF
-	TRBV15	CATSRDRAGAPEAFF
-	TRBV10-3	CAISEALDEQFF